The next 26 T cell receptor beta chains were all read from a single sample in a study of post-analysis software for immune sequencing data. Unique molecular identifiers were carried by the TCR beta cDNA libraries. Using its own MiXCR run on the PCR reads, TCRdb lists one record per CDR3 protein. This table has about 820,000 distinct CDR3 sequences, around 50% appearing once. Study-level points and caveats: The study found TRBV5-6, TRBV5-1 and TRBV20-1 among five TRBV segments more frequent in patients than controls.

Their antigens are not known. Sequences were obtained from blood. The origin of the receptors is a girl between 5 and 17 years old with multiple sclerosis.

This chain joins TRBV2 and TRBJ1-1; D gene uncertain. Germline V gene lookup returns CDR1 SNHLY and CDR2 FYNNEI. The V end was cut by 4 bases, the J end by 0 bases, with 15 bases between. The CDR3 consists of 16 residues. Here the CDR3 reads CASSGDREIMNTEAFF. The CDR3 DNA reads TGTGCCAGCAGTGGCGACCGGGAGATAATGAACACTGAAGCTTTCTTT.

This clonotype was counted between two and nine times. This rearrangement joins TRBV20-1 to TRBJ2-1; tentative D call: TRBD2 (6 bases). Deletions cut 4 bases from V and 5 bases from J, with 18 bases between. CDR3 length: 15 residues. Germline CDR1 and CDR2: DFQATT and SNEGSKA (reference sequence). The CDR3 DNA reads TGCAGTGCTAAGCCCGGGACTGGCGGCCACAATGAGCAGTTCTTC. Amino acid sequence: CSAKPGTGGHNEQFF.

The V and J genes are TRBV7-3 and TRBJ2-6; possible D gene TRBD2, 5 bases. Germline V gene data show CDR1 as SGHTA and CDR2 as FQGTGA. The length of the CDR3 is 15 residues. V lost 1 base and J 4 bases, leaving 8 bases between the germline ends. The CDR3 DNA is TGTGCCAGCAGCTTAATTGGCGGGGGGGCCAACGTCCTGACTTTC. Translating it yields CASSLIGGGANVLTF.

This clonotype was observed a few times. The V call is TRBV3-1, the J call TRBJ1-6; no clear D. V was cut by 4 bases and J by 1 base, with 5 bases left in between. The CDR3 loop spans 14 amino acids. The germline gives CDR1 LGHDT, CDR2 YNNKEL (reference sequence). The CDR3 DNA reads as TGTGCCAGCAGCCGGAGGTCCTATAATTCACCCCTCCACTTT. Translated, it gives CASSRRSYNSPLHF.

The chain is built from TRBV20-1 and TRBJ2-4; the D gene is possibly TRBD2 (5 bases). The J call may be faulty, since TRBJ2-7 better matches the DNA end. Germline V gives CDR1 DFQATT, CDR2 SNEGSKA (reference sequence). The CDR3 totals 13 residues. CDR3 protein: CSAQDYFSYEQYF. The CDR3 bases are TGCAGTGCCCAAGACTACTTCTCCTACGAGCAGTACTTC.

This clonotype was detected only a few times. The chain joins TRBV5-1 to TRBJ2-1; 9 positions agree with TRBD2. Germline V gene data show CDR1 as SGHRS and CDR2 as YFSETQ. J was trimmed by 12 bases and V by 1 base; bases with no gene match: 17. The CDR3 loop spans 17 amino acids. In DNA, the CDR3 is TGCGCCAGCAGCTTGACCCTAGCGGGACGCCCAGGGGAGGGGCAGTTCTTC. Protein product: CASSLTLAGRPGEGQFF. Full variable domain (rest looked up from reference TRBV5-1 and TRBJ2-1): KAGVTQTPRYLIKTRGQQVTLSCSPISGHRSVSWYQQTPGQGLQFLFEYFSETQRNKGNFPGRFSGRQFSNSRSEMNVSTLELGDSALYLCASSLTLAGRPGEGQFFGPGTRLTVL.

This chain connects TRBV12-3 or TRBV12-4 to TRBJ2-5; D is unclear. Trimming left V 1 base short and J 2 bases short, with 8 bases between. The CDR3 sequence is 14 residues long. DNA for the CDR3: TGTGCCAGCAGTTTAGGGGCCACTCAAGAGACCCAGTACTTC. Encoded protein: CASSLGATQETQYF.

This clonotype has only one observation. DNA of the CDR3: TGTGCCAGCAAAGGAGGGGGAGGCACCCCCTACGAGCAGTACTTC. Translated: CASKGGGGTPYEQYF. The chain combines TRBV21-1 with TRBJ2-4; whether TRBD1, the table's D call, matches the DNA was not checked. The closer fit of TRBJ2-7 to the DNA end suggests the J call may be wrong. TRBV21-1 is an annotated pseudogene. There are 15 residues in the CDR3.

The V and J genes are TRBV7-9 and TRBJ1-1, with a weak D call TRBD1 (6 bases). CDR3 length: 18 residues. Looked up from germline, CDR1 is SEHNR and CDR2 is FQNEAQ (reference sequence). The V end was cut by 1 base, the J end by 2 bases, with 20 bases between. The CDR3 protein is CASSLGWGAGTTNTEAFF. The CDR3 coding sequence is TGTGCCAGCAGCTTAGGTTGGGGGGCGGGGACCACCAACACTGAAGCTTTCTTT.

This clonotype came up a few times. The chain joins TRBV5-1 to TRBJ2-1; TRBD1 matches at 9 bases. The CDR3 consists of 13 residues. V shed 9 bases and J 6 bases; nucleotides not matched to a gene: 7. Germline V CDR1 and CDR2: SGHRS, YFSETQ. The CDR3 protein is CATRTGAPNEQFF. The DNA of the CDR3 is TGCGCCACCCGGACAGGGGCCCCCAATGAGCAGTTCTTC.

This clonotype occurred a few times. J is TRBJ2-5 and V is TRBV19; D possibly corresponds to TRBD1 (5 bases). This CDR3 region has 12 residues. The ends were cut back, 11 bases at V and 5 bases at J, with 15 bases in the middle. Looked up from germline, CDR1 is LNHDA and CDR2 is SQIVND (reference sequence). CDR3 amino acids: CASNWAGETQYF. As DNA, the CDR3 is TGTGCCTCGAATTGGGCAGGGGAGACCCAGTACTTC. Drawing the rest from reference TRBV19 and TRBJ2-5, the complete variable domain is DGGITQSPKYLFRKEGQNVTLSCEQNLNHDAMYWYRQDPGQGLRLIYYSQIVNDFQKGDIAEGYSVSREKKESFPLTVTSAQKNPTAFYLCASNWAGETQYFGPGTRLLVL.

The table lists this clonotype with a few counts. The rearrangement links TRBV20-1 to TRBJ2-1; D is perhaps TRBD2 (6 bases). Germline V gene data show CDR1 as DFQATT and CDR2 as SNEGSKA (reference sequence). The V end lost 1 base, the J end lost 0 bases, and 22 bases lay between the germline ends. The CDR3 length is 19 residues. The CDR3 DNA reads TGCAGTGCTAGAGTCCCCCGATCCGGGGGAGTTGGCTCCTACAATGAGCAGTTCTTC. The encoded protein is CSARVPRSGGVGSYNEQFF.

A word on this clonotype: Without the conserved terminal phenylalanine or tryptophan, this CDR3 likely stems from a read error. This chain joins TRBV7-8 and TRBJ2-3, with D perhaps matching TRBD2 (5 bases). V was clipped by 3 bases and J by 1 base, with 5 bases between them. Germline loops: CDR1 SGHVS, CDR2 FQNEAQ. The CDR3 runs to 13 residues. This chain's CDR3 is CASSFSGTDTQYC. CDR3 nucleotides: TGTGCCAGCAGCTTTAGCGGCACAGATACGCAGTATTGT.

This clonotype showed up just a few times. The rearrangement joins TRBV6-1 to TRBJ2-1; no definite D call. The CDR3 consists of 12 residues. Germline CDR1 reads MNHNS; CDR2 reads SASEGT. The V gene lost 5 bases and the J gene lost 9 bases, with 11 bases spanning the gap. CDR3 nucleotide sequence: TGTGCCAGCAGTACAGATTACGGTGAGCAGTTCTTC. Encoded protein: CASSTDYGEQFF.

The table lists this clonotype with a few counts. The gene calls are TRBV5-5 and TRBJ1-2, with 7 bases that match TRBD1. J gave up 5 bases and V 4 bases, and 8 bases lay outside the gene matches. This CDR3 spans 14 amino acids. Looked up from germline, CDR1 is SGHKS and CDR2 is YYEKEE (reference sequence). In DNA form, the CDR3 reads TGTGCCAGCAGCCGAGACAGGGAGGGGTATGGCTACACCTTC. It specifies CASSRDREGYGYTF. The full variable domain, with the rest looked up from reference TRBV5-5 and TRBJ1-2, is DAGVTQSPTHLIKTRGQQVTLRCSPISGHKSVSWYQQVLGQGPQFIFQYYEKEERGRGNFPDRFSARQFPNYSSELNVNALLLGDSALYLCASSRDREGYGYTFGSGTRLTVV.

Comments on this clonotype: One junction end does not reproduce the germline sequence, and a read error may be involved. This chain links TRBV15 with TRBJ2-1; 7 bases map to TRBD2. The CDR3 extends over 16 amino acids. CDR1 is LNHNV and CDR2 is YYDKDF in the germline V gene (reference sequence). The chain's CDR3 is CTTSRGTGGATYEQFF. CDR3 in DNA: TGTACCACCAGCAGAGGTACGGGAGGAGCCACATATGAGCAGTTCTTC.

The rearrangement uses TRBV6-5 and TRBJ2-7; 7 bases fit TRBD2. CDR1 is MNHEY and CDR2 is SVGAGI in the germline V gene. V shed 6 bases and J 7 bases; nucleotides not matched to a gene: 9. The CDR3 length is 13 residues. The CDR3 sequence: CASRAGAGGEQYF. The CDR3 DNA is TGTGCCAGCAGGGCGGGAGCCGGAGGGGAGCAGTACTTC.

The chain joins TRBV5-1 to TRBJ2-3; 13 positions match TRBD2. Unmatched junction bases numbered 18, after V lost 2 bases and J lost 0 bases. CDR3 size: 22 residues. The V gene's germline CDR1 is SGHRS and CDR2 YFSETQ. As DNA, the CDR3 is TGCGCCAGCAGCTTCAAGGGTTCCGGACTAGCGGGAGACCACCGCAGCACAGATACGCAGTATTTT. Translated, it gives CASSFKGSGLAGDHRSTDTQYF.

Only a few counts were recorded for this clonotype. The V call is TRBV6-6, the J call TRBJ2-6, with D possibly TRBD1 on 5 matching bases. Trimming left V 6 bases short and J 0 bases short, with 15 bases between. This CDR3 region has 17 residues. CDR1 and CDR2 from the germline V gene are MNHNY and SVGAGI (reference sequence). The CDR3 bases are TGTGCCAGCAGCCAGGACAACCAGATCTCTGGGGCCAACGTCCTGACTTTC. Translation: CASSQDNQISGANVLTF.

This clonotype was seen more than once but under ten times. This sequence joins TRBV5-1 and TRBJ2-3; the match to TRBD2 covers 13 bases. The trim removed 3 bases at V and 7 bases at J, leaving 5 bases unmatched. The CDR3 is 15 amino acids. The germline V gene has CDR1 SGHRS and CDR2 YFSETQ. The CDR3 reads CASSSRLAGGYTQYF. CDR3 sequence (DNA): TGCGCCAGCAGCTCAAGACTAGCGGGGGGTTATACGCAGTATTTT.

As for this clonotype: The missing conserved phenylalanine or tryptophan at the end of this CDR3 makes a read error likely. V usage is TRBV6-5 and J usage is TRBJ2-5, with D maybe TRBD2 (5 bases). Deletions cut 6 bases from V and 0 bases from J, with 11 bases between. CDR1 MNHEY and CDR2 SVGAGI come from the germline V gene. This CDR3 is built from 14 residues. As DNA, the CDR3 is TGTGCCAGCAGACCCCCGGGGTACCAAGAGACCCAGTACGTC. Translation gives CASRPPGYQETQYV.

This clonotype was observed a few times. This chain joins TRBV7-6 and TRBJ2-7; 8 nucleotides agree with TRBD1. V dropped 2 bases and J dropped 4; count of bases not matched to a gene: 10. The CDR3 is 16 amino acids. Germline V gene data show CDR1 as SGHVS and CDR2 as FNYEAQ. The CDR3 DNA reads TGTGCCAGCAGCTTACTCCCCGGGACAGGAATTTACGAGCAGTACTTC. Translated, it gives CASSLLPGTGIYEQYF.

The chain couples TRBV7-3 to TRBJ2-1; 13 bases are a match to TRBD2. The V segment lost 5 bases and the J segment 8 bases; nucleotides outside the gene matches: 6. The germline V gene encodes CDR1 SGHTA and CDR2 FQGTGA. The CDR3 contains 15 residues. CDR3 sequence: CASSPWTSGSDEQFF. The CDR3 DNA is TGTGCCAGCAGCCCGTGGACTAGCGGGAGCGATGAGCAGTTCTTC.

To note about this clonotype: At one end, the junction sequence differs from germline, possibly due to a read error. The rearrangement joins TRBV29-1 to TRBJ1-5; perhaps TRBD1 as D (6 bases). The CDR3 contains 14 residues. Germline loops: CDR1 SQVTM, CDR2 ANQGSEA. The CDR3, as DNA: TGCAGCGTCAAATATACAGGGACCAATCGGCCCCAGCATTTT. Translated, it gives CSVKYTGTNRPQHF.

As concerns this clonotype: One junction end disagrees with the germline gene, perhaps due to a read error. The chain combines TRBV7-7 with TRBJ1-2, with 7 bases identical to TRBD1. Germline CDR1 and CDR2: SSHAT and FNYEAQ (reference sequence). The CDR3 contains 16 residues. CDR3 coding DNA: TGTGCTAGCAGCCCATTTAGGGCCACAGGGGCGGATGGCTACACCTTC. Its translation: CASSPFRATGADGYTF.

This clonotype was observed a few times. This chain joins TRBV12-3 or TRBV12-4 and TRBJ2-7; TRBD1 matches at 7 bases. The CDR3 totals 14 residues. Losses at the gene ends were 1 base for V and 4 bases for J; bases not matched to a gene: 4. The CDR3 DNA is TGTGCCAGCAGTTTAGACGGGACAGAGTACGAGCAGTACTTC. As protein: CASSLDGTEYEQYF.